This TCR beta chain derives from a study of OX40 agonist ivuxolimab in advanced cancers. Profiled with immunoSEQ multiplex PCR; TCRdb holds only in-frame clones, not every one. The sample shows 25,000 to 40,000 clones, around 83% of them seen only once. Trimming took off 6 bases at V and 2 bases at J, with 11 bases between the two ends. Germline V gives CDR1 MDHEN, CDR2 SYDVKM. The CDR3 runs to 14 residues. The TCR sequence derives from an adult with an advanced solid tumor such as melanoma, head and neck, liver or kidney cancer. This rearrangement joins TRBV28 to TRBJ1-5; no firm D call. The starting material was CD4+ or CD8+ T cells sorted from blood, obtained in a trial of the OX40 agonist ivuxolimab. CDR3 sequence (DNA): TGTGCCAGCAGCCCTTCCTGGGGCAATCAGCCCCAGCATTTT. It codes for CASSPSWGNQPQHF. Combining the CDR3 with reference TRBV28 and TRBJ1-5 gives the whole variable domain DVKVTQSSRYLVKRTGEKVFLECVQDMDHENMFWYRQDPGLGLRLIYFSYDVKMKEKGDIPEGYSVSREKKERFSLILESASTNQTSMYLCASSPSWGNQPQHFGDGTRLSIL.